These 26 T cell receptor beta chains were all obtained from the same sample, sequenced in a study of T cells in tuberculosis. The table came from immunoSEQ multiplex PCR; TCRdb's copy has only in-frame clones and leaves some out. The data hold 33,000 or so clones, with over 90% observed a single time. Sequences were obtained from PBMCs. All receptors come from a donor between 10 and 29 years old with latent tuberculosis or without tuberculosis infection.

The chain couples TRBV6-6 to TRBJ1-6; the D gene is possibly TRBD1 (5 bases). The CDR3 has 16 residues. Germline values: CDR1 MNHNY, CDR2 SVGAGI (reference sequence). V lost 7 bases and J lost 0, with 13 bases in between. CDR3 in DNA: TGTGCCAGCATCTTTGGGGCGAGCTCCTATAATTCACCCCTCCACTTT. Residues: CASIFGASSYNSPLHF.

The genes are TRBV7-3 and TRBJ2-3; 13 nucleotides agree with TRBD2. V gave up 3 bases and J gave up 0 bases; unmatched junction bases: 0. The CDR3 consists of 16 residues. The germline gives CDR1 SGHTA, CDR2 FQGTGA. The CDR3: CASSLTSGGSTDTQYF. The CDR3 bases are TGTGCCAGCAGCTTGACTAGCGGGGGGAGCACAGATACGCAGTATTTT.

Comment on this clone: At one end the junction does not follow the germline gene, possibly because of a read error. The CDR3 sequence: CASSLGTGF. CDR3 coding DNA: TGTGCCAGCAGCTTGGGGACAGGGTTC. The chain has TRBV5-8 and TRBJ2-4, with TRBD1 matching 8 bases. Germline values: CDR1 SGHTS, CDR2 YDEGEE. This CDR3 spans 9 amino acids.

This rearrangement joins TRBV4-2 to TRBJ2-2; 7 nucleotides align to TRBD1. The CDR3 loop spans 16 amino acids. Germline CDR1 is LGHNA and CDR2 is YNFKEQ. V lost 2 bases and J lost 0; bases outside the gene matches: 3. This CDR3 reads CASSQSGGTNTGELFF. CDR3 DNA sequence: TGTGCCAGCAGCCAATCAGGGGGAACGAACACCGGGGAGCTGTTTTTT.

This sequence joins TRBV2 and TRBJ1-2; D not certain. CDR1 is SNHLY, CDR2 FYNNEI, per germline. The V gene lost 5 bases and the J gene lost 4 bases, with 8 bases spanning the gap. This CDR3 is built from 12 residues. DNA of the CDR3: TGTGCCAGCAGTCCCGACATCTATGGCTACACCTTC. Its translation: CASSPDIYGYTF.

The CDR3 DNA follows: TGTGCCAGCAGCCAAGATGGGCAGAATAGCAATCAGCCCCAGCATTTT. Translating gives CASSQDGQNSNQPQHF. The rearrangement joins TRBV4-2 to TRBJ1-5; no clear D. In germline, CDR1 is LGHNA, CDR2 YNFKEQ. The V end was cut by 0 bases, the J end by 0 bases, with 9 bases between. The CDR3 spans 16 residues.

V usage is TRBV5-1 and J usage is TRBJ1-1, with 8 bases aligning to TRBD1. Germline CDR1 reads SGHRS; CDR2 reads YFSETQ. This CDR3 contains 14 residues. J gave up 5 bases and V 7 bases, and 10 bases lay outside the gene matches. The CDR3 nucleotides read TGCGCCAGCTCGGACAGGGCGGGACAGACTGAAGCTTTCTTT. It encodes CASSDRAGQTEAFF.

This chain links TRBV6-5 with TRBJ1-1, with TRBD1 matching over 9 bases. This CDR3 has 15 residues. With 0 bases clipped from V and 4 bases from J, the junction kept 3 bases outside the gene matches. Germline V gene data show CDR1 as MNHEY and CDR2 as SVGAGI. The CDR3 nucleotides are TGTGCCAGCAGTTACTCGGGGACAGGGATCACTGAAGCTTTCTTT. This codes for CASSYSGTGITEAFF.

The genes are TRBV6-1 and TRBJ2-1, with no clear D. This CDR3 has 13 amino acids. CDR1 MNHNS and CDR2 SASEGT come from the germline V gene. Trimming cost V 4 bases and J 4 bases, with 8 bases left between them. CDR3 in amino acids: CASSGSLYNEQFF. For the CDR3, the DNA is TGTGCCAGCAGTGGTAGCCTATACAATGAGCAGTTCTTC.

V usage is TRBV21-1 and J usage is TRBJ1-4. TRBV21-1 is termed a pseudogene. The CDR3 length is 17 residues. DNA of the CDR3: TGTGCCAGCAGCAAATCCTGGGGAGGGACTAGGGTACGGAAACTGTTTTTT. Protein: CASSKSWGGTRVRKLFF.

The chain uses TRBV7-9 and TRBJ1-3; D unclear. Germline V gene data show CDR1 as SEHNR and CDR2 as FQNEAQ (reference sequence). The V and J ends lost 5 bases and 1 base respectively, with 3 bases between them. The CDR3 is 12 amino acids. The CDR3 DNA reads TGTGCCAGCAGCCCATCTGGAAACACCATATATTTT. Its translation: CASSPSGNTIYF. The entire variable domain, with the rest obtained from reference TRBV7-9 and TRBJ1-3, is as follows: DTGVSQNPRHKITKRGQNVTFRCDPISEHNRLYWYRQTLGQGPEFLTYFQNEAQLEKSRLLSDRFSAERPKGSFSTLEIQRTEQGDSAMYLCASSPSGNTIYFGEGSWLTVV.

The chain carries TRBV19 and TRBJ1-4; 11 nucleotides align to TRBD1. CDR1 is LNHDA and CDR2 is SQIVND in the germline V gene (reference sequence). With 5 bases clipped from V and 6 bases from J, the junction kept 5 bases outside the gene matches. CDR3 size: 15 residues. CDR3 sequence: CASSPRTGGYEKLFF. In nucleotides, the CDR3 is TGTGCCAGTAGTCCGCGGACAGGGGGCTATGAAAAACTGTTTTTT.

CDR3 protein: CASSLTDSDYGYTF. The DNA of the CDR3 is TGTGCCAGCAGTTTAACCGACAGCGACTATGGCTACACCTTC. V and J are TRBV28 and TRBJ1-2; a weak D match, TRBD1 (5 bases). The V end was cut by 2 bases, the J end by 3 bases, with 10 bases between. The CDR3 has 14 residues. Germline V gives CDR1 MDHEN, CDR2 SYDVKM.

CDR3 amino acids: CASSPVPGTGVSPLHF. The CDR3 DNA is TGTGCCAGCTCACCGGTACCCGGGACAGGGGTTTCACCCCTCCACTTT. V and J are TRBV18 and TRBJ1-6; 10 bases align to TRBD1. The CDR3 has 16 amino acids. Trimming at V came to 3 bases and at J to 9 bases, leaving 8 bases not matched to a gene. Germline V gene sequence: CDR1 KGHSH, CDR2 LQKENI.

The rearrangement joins TRBV6-5 to TRBJ2-7; D gene uncertain. The CDR3 runs 11 residues. Germline V gene data show CDR1 as MNHEY and CDR2 as SVGAGI. V was shortened by 5 bases and J by 2 bases, with 4 bases between the two germline ends. The DNA for the CDR3 is TGTGCCAGCAGTCAAACCTACGAGCAGTACTTC. Amino acids: CASSQTYEQYF.

J is TRBJ2-6 and V is TRBV11-3; 8 bases are a match to TRBD1. The V gene's germline CDR1 is SGHNT and CDR2 YENEEA. The CDR3 spans 18 residues. V dropped 6 bases and J dropped 0; count of bases not matched to a gene: 10. The CDR3 DNA reads as TGTGCCAGCAGTCACGGGGACAGGTTTTTCTCTGGGGCCAACGTCCTGACTTTC. It yields the protein CASSHGDRFFSGANVLTF.

This clone was seen just once. The CDR3 nucleotides are TGTGCCAGCAGCCCCCCCCCGAGCTCCTACAATGAGCAGTTCTTC. It specifies CASSPPPSSYNEQFF. This sequence joins TRBV5-6 and TRBJ2-1; D not certain. Germline V gene data show CDR1 as SGHDT and CDR2 as YYEEEE. This CDR3 spans 15 amino acids. The V and J ends lost 4 bases and 0 bases respectively, with 11 bases between them. The entire variable domain, with the rest obtained from reference TRBV5-6 and TRBJ2-1, is as follows: DAGVTQSPTHLIKTRGQQVTLRCSPKSGHDTVSWYQQALGQGPQFIFQYYEEEERQRGNFPDRFSGHQFPNYSSELNVNALLLGDSALYLCASSPPPSSYNEQFFGPGTRLTVL.

The chain couples TRBV14 to TRBJ1-2; 12 nucleotides align to TRBD1. The V gene's germline CDR1 is SGHDN and CDR2 FVKESK. V trimming: 4 bases; J trimming: 4 bases; junction bases outside the gene matches: 7. The CDR3 has 16 residues. The CDR3 nucleotides are TGTGCCAGCAGCCGGGGTGGGACAGGGGGCTCCTATGGCTACACCTTC. Translation gives CASSRGGTGGSYGYTF.

This chain's CDR3 is CASSQMDREIEKLFF. As DNA, the CDR3 is TGCGCCAGCAGCCAAATGGACAGGGAGATTGAAAAACTGTTTTTT. The chain combines TRBV4-1 with TRBJ1-4, with 8 bases fitting TRBD1. CDR1 and CDR2 from the germline V gene are MGHRA and YSYEKL. This CDR3 comprises 15 residues. Germline trimming cut 2 bases from V and 7 bases from J; bases unmatched to any gene: 6.

J is TRBJ2-3 and V is TRBV7-2; TRBD2 aligns across 7 bases. Trimming at V came to 2 bases and at J to 2 bases, leaving 4 bases not matched to a gene. The CDR3 contains 15 residues. The germline gives CDR1 SGHTA, CDR2 FQGNSA. The CDR3 reads CASSLQAGHTDTQYF. CDR3 nucleotides: TGTGCCAGCAGCTTACAAGCGGGGCACACAGATACGCAGTATTTT.

A single count supports this clone. The V call is TRBV10-2, the J call TRBJ1-2; maybe TRBD1 (6 bases). The CDR3 consists of 16 residues. The germline CDR1 and CDR2 sequences are WSHSY and SAAADI. Trimming stripped 0 bases from V and 4 bases from J, with 15 bases between. The CDR3 region is CASSESGTSNFYGYTF. DNA for the CDR3: TGCGCCAGCAGTGAGTCAGGGACATCCAACTTCTATGGCTACACCTTC.

V usage is TRBV6-5 and J usage is TRBJ1-6; D is uncertain. V shed 0 bases and J shed 6 bases, with 12 bases lying between them. This CDR3 spans 16 amino acids. The germline V gene encodes CDR1 MNHEY and CDR2 SVGAGI. CDR3 loop: CASSYSGVVGNSPLHF. Here the CDR3 DNA reads TGTGCCAGCAGTTACTCCGGGGTTGTAGGTAATTCACCCCTCCACTTT.

The rearrangement joins TRBV5-1 to TRBJ2-7; D might be TRBD2 (6 bases). The CDR3 length is 17 residues. Germline V gives CDR1 SGHRS, CDR2 YFSETQ. Trimming removed 3 bases at V and 3 bases at J, with 22 bases between. The CDR3 region is CASSSNTPGLTNYEQYF. CDR3 nucleotide sequence: TGCGCCAGCAGCTCGAATACCCCGGGACTGACTAACTACGAGCAGTACTTC.

The gene calls are TRBV6-1 and TRBJ1-5; no clear D. The CDR3 has 15 amino acids. Between the trimmed V and J ends, which lost 6 bases and 6 bases, there was a span of 18 bases. Germline V gene lookup returns CDR1 MNHNS and CDR2 SASEGT. DNA of the CDR3: TGTGCCAGCAGGCCACTGATTGATACGGGTCAGCCCCAGCATTTT. It codes for CASRPLIDTGQPQHF.

DNA for the CDR3: TGTGCCTGGAGTGAGGAGGGTGAGGGTCCTGGCTACACCTTC. This translates into CAWSEEGEGPGYTF. The V and J genes are TRBV30 and TRBJ1-2, with no clear D. The CDR3 totals 14 residues. V gave up 1 base and J gave up 7 bases, with 16 bases separating them. Germline assignment: CDR1 GTSNPN and CDR2 SVGIG (reference sequence).

The rearrangement joins TRBV10-3 to TRBJ1-1; 7 bases map to TRBD1. The trim removed 4 bases at V and 1 base at J, leaving 6 bases unmatched. Germline V CDR1 and CDR2: ENHRY, SYGVKD. CDR3 length equals 15 residues. The CDR3 sequence is CAISGTGGGNTEAFF. The CDR3 DNA reads as TGTGCCATCAGTGGGACAGGAGGGGGGAACACTGAAGCTTTCTTT.